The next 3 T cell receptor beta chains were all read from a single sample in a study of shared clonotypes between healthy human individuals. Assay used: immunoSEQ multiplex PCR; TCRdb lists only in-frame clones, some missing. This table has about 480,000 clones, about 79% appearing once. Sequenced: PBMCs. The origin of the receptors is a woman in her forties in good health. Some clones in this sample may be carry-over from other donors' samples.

CDR3 sequence: CATIGAAYEQYF. Written as DNA, the CDR3 is TGTGCCACCATCGGGGCTGCCTACGAGCAGTACTTC. The rearrangement links TRBV27 to TRBJ2-7, with D perhaps given as TRBD1 or TRBD2 (5 bases each). Germline CDR1 MNHEY, CDR2 SMNVEV (reference sequence). CDR3 length equals 12 residues. V gave up 10 bases and J gave up 2 bases, with 12 bases separating them.

The chain's CDR3 is CASRRGWYGYTF. The CDR3 bases are TGTGCCAGCAGGAGGGGCTGGTATGGCTACACCTTC. V and J are TRBV25-1 and TRBJ1-2; TRBD1 is a possible D gene (5 bases). From germline, CDR1 is MGHDK and CDR2 SYGVNS. The CDR3 covers 12 residues. The V gene lost 6 bases and the J gene lost 5 bases, with 10 bases spanning the gap.

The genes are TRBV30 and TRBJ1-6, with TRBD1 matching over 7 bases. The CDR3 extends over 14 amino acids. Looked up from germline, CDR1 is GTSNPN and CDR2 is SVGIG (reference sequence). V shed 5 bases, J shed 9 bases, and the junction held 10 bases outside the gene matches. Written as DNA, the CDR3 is TGTGCCTGGGGACACAACAGGGGAAGTTCACCCCTCCACTTT. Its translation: CAWGHNRGSSPLHF.